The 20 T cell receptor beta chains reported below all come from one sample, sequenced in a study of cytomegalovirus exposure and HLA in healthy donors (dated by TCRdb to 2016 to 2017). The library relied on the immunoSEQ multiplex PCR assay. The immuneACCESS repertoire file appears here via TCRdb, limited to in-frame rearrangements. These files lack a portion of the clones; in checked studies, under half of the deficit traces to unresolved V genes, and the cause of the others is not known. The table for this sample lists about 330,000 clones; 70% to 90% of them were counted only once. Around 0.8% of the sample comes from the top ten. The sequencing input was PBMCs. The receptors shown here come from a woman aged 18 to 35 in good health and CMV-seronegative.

The CDR3, as DNA: TGTGCCAGCAGCCCCGAGCTAGCGGGAGTCGAGCAGTACTTC. As protein: CASSPELAGVEQYF. This rearrangement joins TRBV4-2 to TRBJ2-7; TRBD2 matches at 10 bases. Trimming removed 4 bases from V and 6 bases from J; junction bases left unmatched: 6. Germline values: CDR1 LGHNA, CDR2 YNFKEQ. The CDR3 has 14 amino acids.

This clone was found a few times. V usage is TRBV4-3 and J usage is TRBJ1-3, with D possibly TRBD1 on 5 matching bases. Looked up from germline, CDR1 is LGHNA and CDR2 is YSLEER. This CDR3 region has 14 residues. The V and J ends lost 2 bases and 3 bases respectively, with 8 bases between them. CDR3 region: CASSQNRIGNTIYF. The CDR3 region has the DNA TGCGCCAGCAGCCAAAACAGGATTGGAAACACCATATATTTT.

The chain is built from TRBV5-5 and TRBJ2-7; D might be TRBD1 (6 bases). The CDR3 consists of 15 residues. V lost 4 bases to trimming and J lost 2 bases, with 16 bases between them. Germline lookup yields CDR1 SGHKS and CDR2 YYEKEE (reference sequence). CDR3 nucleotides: TGTGCCAGCAGCCCGGGACACGGACCAGCCTACGAGCAGTACTTC. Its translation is CASSPGHGPAYEQYF.

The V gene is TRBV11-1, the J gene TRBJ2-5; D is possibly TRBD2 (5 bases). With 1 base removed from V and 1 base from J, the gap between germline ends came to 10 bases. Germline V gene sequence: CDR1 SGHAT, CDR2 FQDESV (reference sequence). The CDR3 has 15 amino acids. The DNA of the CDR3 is TGTGCCAGCAGCTTAGAGGGTGGAGGCCAAGAGACCCAGTACTTC. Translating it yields CASSLEGGGQETQYF.

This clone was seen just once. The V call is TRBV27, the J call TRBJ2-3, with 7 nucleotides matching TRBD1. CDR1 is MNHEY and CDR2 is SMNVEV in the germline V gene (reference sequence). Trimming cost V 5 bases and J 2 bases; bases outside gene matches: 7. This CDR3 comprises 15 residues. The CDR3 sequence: CASSPWTGPTDTQYF. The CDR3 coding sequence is TGTGCCAGCAGTCCGTGGACAGGCCCCACAGATACGCAGTATTTT.

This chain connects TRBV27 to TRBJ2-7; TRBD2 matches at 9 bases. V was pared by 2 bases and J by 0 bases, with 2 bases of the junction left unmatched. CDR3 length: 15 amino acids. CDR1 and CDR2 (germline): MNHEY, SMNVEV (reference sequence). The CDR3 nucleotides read TGTGCCAGCAGTTTAGCGACTAGCGGCTCCTACGAGCAGTACTTC. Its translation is CASSLATSGSYEQYF.

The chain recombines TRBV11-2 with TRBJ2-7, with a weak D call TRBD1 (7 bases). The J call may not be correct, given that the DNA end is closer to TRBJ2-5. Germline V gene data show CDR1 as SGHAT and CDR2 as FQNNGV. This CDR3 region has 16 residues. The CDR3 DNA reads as TGTGCCAGCAGCCCTTCACACAGGGGAGGCCAAGAGACCCAGTACTTC. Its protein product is CASSPSHRGGQETQYF.

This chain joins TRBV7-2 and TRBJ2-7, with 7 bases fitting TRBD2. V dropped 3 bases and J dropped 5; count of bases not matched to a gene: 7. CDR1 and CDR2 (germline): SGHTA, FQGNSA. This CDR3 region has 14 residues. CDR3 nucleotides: TGTGCCAGCAGCTTCTCCAGCGGGACCCACGAGCAGTACTTC. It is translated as CASSFSSGTHEQYF.

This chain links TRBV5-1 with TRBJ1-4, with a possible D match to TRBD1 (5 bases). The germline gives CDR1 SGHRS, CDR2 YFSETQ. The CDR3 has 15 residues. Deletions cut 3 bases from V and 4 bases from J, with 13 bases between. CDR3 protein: CASSSQPGVNEKLFF. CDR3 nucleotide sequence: TGCGCCAGCAGCTCCCAGCCGGGGGTTAATGAAAAACTGTTTTTT.

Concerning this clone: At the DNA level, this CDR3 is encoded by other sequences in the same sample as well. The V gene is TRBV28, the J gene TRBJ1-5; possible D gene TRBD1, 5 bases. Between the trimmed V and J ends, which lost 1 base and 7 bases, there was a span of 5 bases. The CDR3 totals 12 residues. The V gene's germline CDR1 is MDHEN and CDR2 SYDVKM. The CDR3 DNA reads TGTGCCAGCAGTTTATCAGGGCAGCCCCAGCATTTT. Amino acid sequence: CASSLSGQPQHF.

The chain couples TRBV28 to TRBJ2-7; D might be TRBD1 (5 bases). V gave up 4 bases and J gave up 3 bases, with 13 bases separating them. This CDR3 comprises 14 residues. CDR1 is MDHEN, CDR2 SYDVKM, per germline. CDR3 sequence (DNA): TGTGCCAGCAGTTCACAGGCCAGTTTCTACGAGCAGTACTTC. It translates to CASSSQASFYEQYF.

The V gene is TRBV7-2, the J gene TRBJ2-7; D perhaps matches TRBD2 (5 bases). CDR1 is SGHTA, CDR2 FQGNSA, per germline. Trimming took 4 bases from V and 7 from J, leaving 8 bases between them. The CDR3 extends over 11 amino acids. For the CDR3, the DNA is TGTGCCAGCAGCTCCCCGGGGGAGCAGTACTTC. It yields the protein CASSSPGEQYF.

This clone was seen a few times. This CDR3 is CASSQERRGEPGNTIYF. CDR3 in DNA: TGTGCCAGCAGCCAAGAGCGGCGCGGGGAACCTGGAAACACCATATATTTT. The gene calls are TRBV14 and TRBJ1-3; no clear D gene. Trimming took off 0 bases at V and 2 bases at J, with 14 bases between the two ends. Per germline, CDR1 SGHDN and CDR2 FVKESK. The CDR3 spans 17 residues.

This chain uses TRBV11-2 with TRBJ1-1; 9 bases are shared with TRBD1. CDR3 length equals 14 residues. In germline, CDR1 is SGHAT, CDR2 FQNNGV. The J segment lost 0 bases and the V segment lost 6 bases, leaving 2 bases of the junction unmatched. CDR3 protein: CASRRTGVNTEAFF. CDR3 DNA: TGTGCCAGCAGGCGGACAGGGGTGAACACTGAAGCTTTCTTT.

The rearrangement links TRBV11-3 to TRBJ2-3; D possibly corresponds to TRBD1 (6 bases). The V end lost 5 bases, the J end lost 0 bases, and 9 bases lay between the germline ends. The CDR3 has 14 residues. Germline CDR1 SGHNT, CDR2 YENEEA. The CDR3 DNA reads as TGTGCCAGCAGCAAGGACAGCAGCACAGATACGCAGTATTTT. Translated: CASSKDSSTDTQYF.

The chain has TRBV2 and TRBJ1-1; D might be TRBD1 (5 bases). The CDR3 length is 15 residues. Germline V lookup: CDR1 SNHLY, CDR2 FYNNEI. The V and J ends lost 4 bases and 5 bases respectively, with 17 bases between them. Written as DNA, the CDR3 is TGTGCCAGCAGTGCATTTATTGGGGGGGGTACTGAAGCTTTCTTT. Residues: CASSAFIGGGTEAFF. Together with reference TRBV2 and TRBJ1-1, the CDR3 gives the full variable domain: EPEVTQTPSHQVTQMGQEVILRCVPISNHLYFYWYRQILGQKVEFLVSFYNNEISEKSEIFDDQFSVERPDGSNFTLKIRSTKLEDSAMYFCASSAFIGGGTEAFFGQGTRLTVV.

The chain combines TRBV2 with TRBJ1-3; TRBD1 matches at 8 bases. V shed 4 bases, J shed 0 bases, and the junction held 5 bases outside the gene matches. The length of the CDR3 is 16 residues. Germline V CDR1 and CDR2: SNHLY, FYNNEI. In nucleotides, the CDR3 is TGTGCCAGCAGTGTCAGGGGGCCTAGCTCTGGAAACACCATATATTTT. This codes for CASSVRGPSSGNTIYF. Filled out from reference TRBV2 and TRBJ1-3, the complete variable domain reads EPEVTQTPSHQVTQMGQEVILRCVPISNHLYFYWYRQILGQKVEFLVSFYNNEISEKSEIFDDQFSVERPDGSNFTLKIRSTKLEDSAMYFCASSVRGPSSGNTIYFGEGSWLTVV.

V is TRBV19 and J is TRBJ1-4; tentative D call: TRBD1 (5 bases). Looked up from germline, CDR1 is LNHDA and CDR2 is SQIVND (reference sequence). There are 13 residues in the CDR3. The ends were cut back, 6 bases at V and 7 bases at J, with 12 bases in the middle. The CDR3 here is CASRGGTPEKLFF. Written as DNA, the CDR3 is TGTGCCAGTAGGGGAGGGACGCCTGAAAAACTGTTTTTT. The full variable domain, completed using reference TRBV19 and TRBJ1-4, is DGGITQSPKYLFRKEGQNVTLSCEQNLNHDAMYWYRQDPGQGLRLIYYSQIVNDFQKGDIAEGYSVSREKKESFPLTVTSAQKNPTAFYLCASRGGTPEKLFFGSGTQLSVL.

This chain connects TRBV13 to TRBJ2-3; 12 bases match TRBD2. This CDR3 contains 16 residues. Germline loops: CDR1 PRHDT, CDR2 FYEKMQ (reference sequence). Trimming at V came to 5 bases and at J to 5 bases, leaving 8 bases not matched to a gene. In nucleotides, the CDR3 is TGTGCCAGCAGCACCCGACTAGCGGGAGTGGTAGATACGCAGTATTTT. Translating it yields CASSTRLAGVVDTQYF.

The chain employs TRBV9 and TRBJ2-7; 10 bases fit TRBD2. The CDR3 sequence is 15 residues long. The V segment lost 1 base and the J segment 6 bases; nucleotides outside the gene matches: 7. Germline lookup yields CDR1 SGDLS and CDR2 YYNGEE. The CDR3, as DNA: TGTGCCAGCAGCGTAACCAGCGGGGGGGTAGGCGAGCAGTACTTC. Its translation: CASSVTSGGVGEQYF.